Many counts were recorded for the clone carrying this T cell receptor (beta chain). As yet, its antigen is unknown. TCRdb redid the calling of the 5' RACE reads with MiXCR, one entry per CDR3 protein. The sample shows 200,000 to 250,000 distinct CDR3 sequences, 8% to 11% of them seen only once. The V gene end was trimmed by 6 bases and the J gene end by 7 bases; junction bases not matched to a gene: 9. Germline-derived CDR1 and CDR2 are DFQATT and SNEGSKA (reference sequence). This CDR3 is 15 amino acids long. This specimen belongs to a study of CD8 T cells in ankylosing spondylitis. Study results and caveats: Disease-linked clones reportedly showed significant enrichment in matched ankylosing spondylitis synovial fluid. In reactive arthritis synovial fluid and blood, some motif variants had been reported before. Disease-linked clones proved CD8+ and comparatively uncommon in peripheral blood.

The specimen sequenced was blood, either unsorted or a sorted T cell fraction (not recorded which). V usage is TRBV20-1 and J usage is TRBJ1-6, with 10 nucleotides matching TRBD1. The source is a male donor with ankylosing spondylitis or in good health (not recorded which). The chain's CDR3 is CSAEGQGVRNSPLHF. The CDR3 bases are TGCAGTGCCGAAGGACAGGGGGTACGGAATTCACCCCTCCACTTT.